These T cell receptor beta chains were read from a single sample in a study of blood T cell repertoires in COVID-19. TCRdb keeps only in-frame clones here, not all; method: immunoSEQ multiplex PCR. The table records roughly 100,000 clones, just over 85% of them present only once. The sequenced sample consisted of peripheral blood. All receptors come from a human donor in a cohort sampled during active COVID-19. The CDR3 runs from the conserved cysteine through the conserved F or W. A D gene is named only where the DNA matches it firmly. Expanded clones get a size class; other rows say once, few or many, or leave the size out.

clone size	D gene	J gene	V gene	CDR3 DNA	CDR3 protein
-	-	TRBJ2-5	TRBV21-1	TGTGCCAGCAGCAAAGAGGGTAGCGGGGGGGAGGAGACCCAGTACTTC	CASSKEGSGGEETQYF
-	TRBD1	TRBJ1-2	TRBV5-1	TGCGCCAGCAGCTCCACAGGGGCCTCAAGCTATGGCTACACCTTC	CASSSTGASSYGYTF
once	-	TRBJ1-4	TRBV19	TGTGCCAGTAGTATCAGGGAATCTAATGAAAAACTGTTTTTT	CASSIRESNEKLFF
-	TRBD1	TRBJ1-4	TRBV27	TGTGCCAGCAGTTTGCGTACTGGACAGGTGTACCCACTGTTTTTT	CASSLRTGQVYPLFF
-	-	TRBJ2-3	TRBV6-1	TGTGCCAGCAGTGAGGGCAGAGAGTTAGATACGCAGTATTTT	CASSEGRELDTQYF
-	-	TRBJ2-3	TRBV24-1	TGTGCCACTGGGCGGGCTAGCACAGATACGCAGTATTTT	CATGRASTDTQYF
-	-	TRBJ1-4	TRBV11-2	TGTGCCAGCAGCTTTTCCGGTGCGGGGTATGGTGAAAAACTGTTTTTT	CASSFSGAGYGEKLFF
-	TRBD1	TRBJ1-6	TRBV5-6	TGTGCCAGCAGCTCCCGGGACAGAAATTCACCCCTCCACTTT	CASSSRDRNSPLHF
-	-	TRBJ2-7	TRBV10-1	TGCGCCAGCAGTGAGCCGGAGGGGCGGGTGCAGTACTTC	CASSEPEGRVQYF
-	TRBD1	TRBJ1-2	TRBV9	TGTGCCAGCAGCACCGGGACAGGGTCCCCCTATGGCTACACCTTC	CASSTGTGSPYGYTF
-	-	TRBJ2-5	TRBV5-1	TGCGCCAGCAGCCAAACCCAGGAGACCCAGTACTTC	CASSQTQETQYF
-	-	TRBJ1-2	TRBV6-5	TGTGCCAGCAGTTACCTATCCGGACAGACTTCCTATGGCTACACCTTC	CASSYLSGQTSYGYTF
-	-	TRBJ2-2	TRBV7-2	TGTGCCAGCAGCCGGATCGGGGGGAACACCGGGGAGCTGTTTTTT	CASSRIGGNTGELFF
-	TRBD1	TRBJ2-7	TRBV16	TGTGCCAGCAGCCAATCGAGACAGGGTAGCCACGAGCAGTACTTC	CASSQSRQGSHEQYF
-	-	TRBJ2-3	TRBV19	TGTGCCAGTAGTATAGACGCGGAAGATACGCAGTATTTT	CASSIDAEDTQYF
-	-	TRBJ1-2	TRBV5-1	TGCGCCAGCAGCTTGGCGGGGGGCTATGGCTACACCTTC	CASSLAGGYGYTF
-	-	TRBJ2-7	TRBV28	TGTGCCAGCAGTCCGTCACTCAGGGCACCCACCCTCGACTACGAGCAGTACTTC	CASSPSLRAPTLDYEQYF
-	-	TRBJ2-2	TRBV2	TGTGCCAGCGCACCGGGACTCATCACCGGGGAGCTGTTTTTT	CASAPGLITGELFF
-	TRBD2	TRBJ2-3	TRBV6-5	TGTGCCAGCAGCCCGAGCGGGGGGGCCCCAGATACGCAGTATTTT	CASSPSGGAPDTQYF
-	TRBD2	TRBJ2-1	TRBV11-2	TGTGCCAGCAGCTTCGGTCCTAGCGGCCACAATGAGCAGTTCTTC	CASSFGPSGHNEQFF
-	-	TRBJ2-3	TRBV4-2	TGTGCCAGCAGCCAAGAGCCTAGGGGGGGGAGCACAGATACGCAGTATTTT	CASSQEPRGGSTDTQYF
-	-	TRBJ2-7	TRBV4-3	TGCGCCAGCAGCCAAGATGTAGGGAGCTACGAGCAGTACTTC	CASSQDVGSYEQYF
-	-	TRBJ1-6	TRBV12-3/TRBV12-4	TGTGCCAGCAGTTTCGGAGAATCACCCCTCCACTTT	CASSFGESPLHF
-	-	TRBJ2-7	TRBV6-5	TGTGCCAGCAGTTACGCCAGGAATTACGAGCAGTACTTC	CASSYARNYEQYF
-	-	TRBJ1-4	TRBV28	TGTGCCAGCAGTCCCTGGGGGGGGTGGGGTGAAAAACTGTTTTTT	CASSPWGGWGEKLFF
-	TRBD2	TRBJ2-5	TRBV5-6	TGTGCCAGCAGCTTTGCCGGGAGGGCCCAAGAGACCCAGTACTTC	CASSFAGRAQETQYF
-	TRBD2	TRBJ2-7	TRBV4-3	TGCGCCAGCAGCCTAGGGACTAGCGGAACCTACGAGCAGTACTTC	CASSLGTSGTYEQYF
-	-	TRBJ2-3	TRBV5-4	TGTGCCAGCAGCCTACAGCTCGGAGATACGCAGTATTTT	CASSLQLGDTQYF
-	-	TRBJ1-2	TRBV29-1	TGCAGCGGGGGCGATATCAACTATGGCTACACCTTC	CSGGDINYGYTF
-	-	TRBJ2-7	TRBV4-3	TGCGCCAGCAGCCAAGATTGGAGCAGGTGGGACTCCAGCTCCTACGAGCAGTACTTC	CASSQDWSRWDSSSYEQYF
-	TRBD1	TRBJ2-5	TRBV27	TGTGCCAGCAGTAGGACAGGGGGGAGGGAGACCCAGTACTTC	CASSRTGGRETQYF
-	TRBD1	TRBJ2-2	TRBV5-1	TGCGCCAGCAGCCCACTGACAGGGGACACCGGGGAGCTGTTTTTT	CASSPLTGDTGELFF
once	TRBD2	TRBJ2-3	TRBV6-5	TGTGCCAGCAGTTACCGGGGCGGGAGGGCCGCAGATACGCAGTATTTT	CASSYRGGRAADTQYF
-	-	TRBJ1-6	TRBV11-2	TGTGCCAGCTTCTCGGAGGCGGGGGCCGAATATAATTCACCCCTCCACTTT	CASFSEAGAEYNSPLHF